The 11 T cell receptor beta chains below all came from one sample that was sequenced in a study of blood T cell repertoires in COVID-19. Produced via immunoSEQ multiplex PCR; TCRdb's table is partial and in-frame only. Of roughly 330,000 clones listed, roughly nine tenths are singletons. The sequencing sample was made of PBMCs or T cells enriched from blood (not recorded which). The receptors here all came from a woman aged 25 to 45 who had recovered from COVID-19.

This clone has just a few counts. The chain carries TRBV7-2 and TRBJ1-2; a possible D gene is TRBD1 (5 bases). This CDR3 comprises 13 residues. Germline CDR1 SGHTA, CDR2 FQGNSA. V was cut by 4 bases and J by 8 bases, with 14 bases left in between. CDR3: CASSWAGTNGYTF. The DNA of the CDR3 is TGTGCCAGCAGCTGGGCCGGGACTAACGGCTACACCTTC.

The chain is built from TRBV15 and TRBJ1-5, with D tentatively TRBD1 (5 bases). The ends were cut back, 3 bases at V and 1 base at J, with 10 bases in the middle. Germline CDR1 and CDR2: LNHNV and YYDKDF (reference sequence). This CDR3 comprises 15 residues. CDR3 sequence reads: CATSSPRASNQPQHF. The CDR3 DNA sequence: TGTGCCACCAGCAGTCCCAGGGCCAGCAATCAGCCCCAGCATTTT.

The chain recombines TRBV6-1 with TRBJ1-3; D not certain. The CDR3 has 16 amino acids. Trimming cost V 4 bases and J 0 bases, with 13 bases left between them. The germline V gene encodes CDR1 MNHNS and CDR2 SASEGT. CDR3 region: CASSALTPSSGNTIYF. In DNA form, the CDR3 reads TGTGCCAGCAGTGCTCTCACTCCGAGCTCTGGAAACACCATATATTTT.

The V gene is TRBV6-4, the J gene TRBJ1-2; 7 positions agree with TRBD1. Germline CDR1 MRHNA, CDR2 SNTAGT. V lost 3 bases, J lost 5 bases, and 9 bases stayed unmatched. CDR3 length: 15 residues. The CDR3 is CASSETGTALYGYTF. The CDR3 coding sequence is TGTGCCAGCAGTGAAACCGGGACAGCCCTTTATGGCTACACCTTC.

The CDR3 DNA sequence: TGTGCCAGCAGCAAACAGGGATGGGCCACTGAAGCTTTCTTT. Translation gives CASSKQGWATEAFF. The chain employs TRBV9 and TRBJ1-1, with TRBD1 as a possible D gene (6 bases). Germline loops: CDR1 SGDLS, CDR2 YYNGEE. Deletions cut 4 bases from V and 4 bases from J, with 14 bases between. This CDR3 contains 14 residues.

This chain connects TRBV29-1 to TRBJ2-2, with TRBD2 as a possible D gene (7 bases). The ends were cut back, 7 bases at V and 2 bases at J, with 14 bases in the middle. CDR1 is SQVTM, CDR2 ANQGSEA, per germline. The CDR3 has 14 amino acids. CDR3 sequence reads: CSGKGGANTGELFF. The CDR3 coding sequence is TGCAGCGGTAAAGGGGGGGCTAACACCGGGGAGCTGTTTTTT.

The V gene is TRBV24-1, the J gene TRBJ2-7; 8 bases match TRBD1. The junction had 5 bases not matched to a gene; V was cut back by 3 bases and J by 2 bases. This CDR3 spans 15 amino acids. The germline V gene encodes CDR1 KGHDR and CDR2 SFDVKD. DNA of the CDR3: TGTGCCACCAGTGATCGGGACAGGATCGCCTACGAGCAGTACTTC. It codes for CATSDRDRIAYEQYF.

The rearrangement links TRBV6-2 or TRBV6-3 to TRBJ2-1; 9 positions match TRBD2. The CDR3 sequence is 18 residues long. Trimming at V came to 4 bases and at J to 0 bases, leaving 10 bases not matched to a gene. From germline, CDR1 is MNHEY and CDR2 SVGEGT. The CDR3 region has the DNA TGTGCCAGCAGTTTGGTACCTAGCGGGGTAGTCTCCTACAATGAGCAGTTCTTC. It codes for CASSLVPSGVVSYNEQFF.

The J gene is TRBJ2-5, the V gene TRBV9; TRBD2 might be the D (5 bases). The V gene lost 0 bases and the J gene lost 9 bases, with 18 bases spanning the gap. The CDR3 is 15 amino acids. Germline V gene lookup returns CDR1 SGDLS and CDR2 YYNGEE. The chain's CDR3 is CASSVEAGDEVSQYF. CDR3 DNA: TGTGCCAGCAGCGTAGAGGCGGGCGATGAGGTCTCCCAGTACTTC.

The chain combines TRBV7-3 with TRBJ2-1; D is possibly TRBD2 (7 bases). Germline V CDR1 and CDR2: SGHTA, FQGTGA. Trimming cost V 5 bases and J 0 bases, with 11 bases left between them. This CDR3 region has 15 residues. CDR3 amino acids: CASSGLGGSYNEQFF. For the CDR3, the DNA is TGTGCCAGCAGCGGACTAGGGGGCTCCTACAATGAGCAGTTCTTC.

CDR3: CASRAGSGANVLTF. In DNA form, the CDR3 reads TGCGCCAGCAGGGCTGGCTCTGGGGCCAACGTCCTGACTTTC. The chain uses TRBV5-1 and TRBJ2-6, with D hard to call. Germline V gives CDR1 SGHRS, CDR2 YFSETQ. The CDR3 runs 14 residues. V lost 5 bases to trimming and J lost 0 bases, with 6 bases between them.